Below, 17 T cell receptor beta chains from the same sample are listed, as sequenced in a study of OX40 agonist ivuxolimab in advanced cancers. To prepare the library, the immunoSEQ multiplex PCR assay was applied. Here the immuneACCESS table is served through TCRdb, limited to in-frame sequences with V and J called. Missing clones are a known gap in these copies; in checked studies unresolved V genes cover under half, and the rest lacks a known reason. A total of tens of thousands of clones appear in this sample, less than 95% of them only once. More than 7.5% of the sample is taken by the ten largest. The source material was CD4+ or CD8+ T cells sorted from blood, sampled in a trial of the OX40 agonist ivuxolimab. All receptors come from an adult with an advanced solid tumor such as melanoma, head and neck, liver or kidney cancer.

This chain links TRBV6-5 with TRBJ2-7, with TRBD1 as a possible D gene (6 bases). V lost 5 bases and J 5 bases, leaving 16 bases between the germline ends. The CDR3 sequence is 14 residues long. CDR1 and CDR2 (germline): MNHEY, SVGAGI. The CDR3 spells CASSLIQGLHEQYF. CDR3 in DNA: TGTGCCAGCAGTCTGATACAGGGATTGCACGAGCAGTACTTC.

J is TRBJ2-7 and V is TRBV6-6; D gene unclear. The CDR3 covers 11 residues. Germline loops: CDR1 MNHNY, CDR2 SVGAGI (reference sequence). The V end lost 6 bases, the J end lost 0 bases, and 3 bases lay between the germline ends. CDR3 coding DNA: TGTGCCAGCAGCGACTCCTACGAGCAGTACTTC. Amino acid sequence: CASSDSYEQYF.

The chain couples TRBV27 to TRBJ2-3; TRBD2 aligns across 7 bases. Germline-derived CDR1 and CDR2 are MNHEY and SMNVEV (reference sequence). V shed 3 bases and J 4 bases; nucleotides not matched to a gene: 10. The CDR3 contains 16 residues. CDR3 protein: CASSFRGLVYSDTQYF. The CDR3 DNA sequence: TGTGCCAGCAGTTTTAGAGGACTAGTCTATTCAGATACGCAGTATTTT.

The chain links TRBV19 to TRBJ2-1, with 7 bases aligning to TRBD2. CDR3 size: 15 residues. Germline V lookup: CDR1 LNHDA, CDR2 SQIVND (reference sequence). The V segment lost 2 bases and the J segment 8 bases; nucleotides outside the gene matches: 9. The CDR3, as DNA: TGTGCCAGTAGTATATGGGCGGGAGCTACCCATGAGCAGTTCTTC. This codes for CASSIWAGATHEQFF.

This sequence joins TRBV7-9 and TRBJ2-3, with TRBD2 identical over 8 bases. This CDR3 has 15 amino acids. The V segment lost 3 bases and the J segment 4 bases; nucleotides outside the gene matches: 6. Germline CDR1 is SEHNR and CDR2 is FQNEAQ (reference sequence). This CDR3 reads CASSFSAGVADTQYF. For the CDR3, the DNA is TGTGCCAGCAGCTTTTCAGCGGGAGTTGCAGATACGCAGTATTTT.

This chain joins TRBV10-3 and TRBJ2-5; D gene ambiguous. The CDR3 runs to 12 residues. Germline-derived CDR1 and CDR2 are ENHRY and SYGVKD. Trimming removed 0 bases at V and 5 bases at J, with 4 bases between. As DNA, the CDR3 is TGTGCCATCAGTGAGTCTTTGGAGACCCAGTACTTC. Its translation is CAISESLETQYF.

This clone was found once. The chain combines TRBV4-3 with TRBJ1-1; D might be TRBD1 (5 bases). CDR1 and CDR2 (germline): LGHNA, YSLEER. This CDR3 is 17 amino acids long. The V gene lost 1 base and the J gene lost 4 bases, with 19 bases spanning the gap. CDR3 sequence reads: CASSQGGNGAGSTEAFF. The CDR3 coding sequence is TGCGCCAGCAGCCAAGGAGGGAACGGGGCCGGGAGCACTGAAGCTTTCTTT.

There are a few counts of this clone. This chain links TRBV19 with TRBJ2-7; 7 bases align to TRBD2. The V and J ends lost 4 bases and 6 bases, in that order; junction bases with no gene match: 9. There are 14 residues in the CDR3. Looked up from germline, CDR1 is LNHDA and CDR2 is SQIVND (reference sequence). The CDR3 is CASSTRDYLTEQYF. Here the CDR3 DNA reads TGTGCCAGTAGTACCAGGGACTACTTAACCGAGCAGTACTTC.

The chain employs TRBV9 and TRBJ1-5; weak D call: TRBD1 (5 bases). The CDR3 covers 16 residues. Germline V gene sequence: CDR1 SGDLS, CDR2 YYNGEE. V dropped 0 bases and J dropped 3 bases, with 13 bases sitting between them. The CDR3 here is CASSVVAGASNQPQHF. As DNA, the CDR3 is TGTGCCAGCAGCGTAGTTGCCGGGGCCTCCAATCAGCCCCAGCATTTT.

J is TRBJ2-1 and V is TRBV6-1; D is unresolved. Germline values: CDR1 MNHNS, CDR2 SASEGT. The CDR3 is 11 amino acids. Trimming pared 7 bases from V and 6 bases from J, leaving 7 bases between. CDR3 sequence (DNA): TGTGCCAGCAATTTACCCAATGAGCAGTTCTTC. Protein sequence: CASNLPNEQFF.

The chain employs TRBV21-1 and TRBJ1-5. TRBV21-1 is flagged as a pseudogene. CDR3 length: 10 amino acids. DNA for the CDR3: TGTGCCAGCAGCAAAAAAGTCCAGCATTTT. It encodes CASSKKVQHF.

The chain links TRBV2 to TRBJ1-5, with no clear D. The CDR3 spans 13 residues. Looked up from germline, CDR1 is SNHLY and CDR2 is FYNNEI. Between the trimmed V and J ends, which lost 6 bases and 6 bases, there was a span of 12 bases. CDR3 loop: CASSASRVQPQHF. The DNA of the CDR3 is TGTGCCAGCAGCGCCAGTCGGGTTCAGCCCCAGCATTTT.

V usage is TRBV6-1 and J usage is TRBJ1-3, with D perhaps TRBD1 (6 bases). Germline assignment: CDR1 MNHNS and CDR2 SASEGT. The CDR3 has 15 amino acids. Trimming took 7 bases from V and 0 from J, leaving 13 bases between them. The CDR3 nucleotides read TGTGCCAGCACTTGGACAGTGAGCTCTGGAAACACCATATATTTT. Amino acid sequence: CASTWTVSSGNTIYF.

The chain joins TRBV7-9 to TRBJ1-5; 8 nucleotides agree with TRBD1. The CDR3 consists of 18 residues. Looked up from germline, CDR1 is SEHNR and CDR2 is FQNEAQ (reference sequence). V was clipped by 6 bases and J by 0 bases; unmatched bases: 13. The chain's CDR3 is CASSSDRGGWYSNQPQHF. In DNA, the CDR3 is TGTGCCAGCAGTTCCGACAGGGGCGGTTGGTATAGCAATCAGCCCCAGCATTTT.

J is TRBJ2-1 and V is TRBV9, with a possible D match to TRBD2 (5 bases). Trimming removed 3 bases from V and 3 bases from J, with 13 bases in between. Germline CDR1 SGDLS, CDR2 YYNGEE. The CDR3 length is 15 residues. The DNA for the CDR3 is TGTGCCAGCAGCGCAAGCGGCCCCTTCTACAATGAGCAGTTCTTC. The encoded protein is CASSASGPFYNEQFF.

V and J are TRBV21-1 and TRBJ1-2; the DNA was not compared with TRBD1, the D call given in the table. TRBV21-1 is designated a pseudogene. The CDR3 loop spans 23 amino acids. The DNA of the CDR3 is TGTGCCAGCAGCACCCTGTCCTTCCCGGGACAGGGAGTGACGCCCACCCAACTATATGGCTACACCTTC. Translation gives CASSTLSFPGQGVTPTQLYGYTF.

The chain recombines TRBV2 with TRBJ1-2; 10 nucleotides match TRBD1. The V gene's germline CDR1 is SNHLY and CDR2 FYNNEI. V was pared by 5 bases and J by 4 bases, with 7 bases of the junction left unmatched. The CDR3 is 15 amino acids. The CDR3 loop is CASSNDRGRFYGYTF. In DNA, the CDR3 is TGTGCCAGCAGTAACGACAGGGGGCGCTTCTATGGCTACACCTTC.